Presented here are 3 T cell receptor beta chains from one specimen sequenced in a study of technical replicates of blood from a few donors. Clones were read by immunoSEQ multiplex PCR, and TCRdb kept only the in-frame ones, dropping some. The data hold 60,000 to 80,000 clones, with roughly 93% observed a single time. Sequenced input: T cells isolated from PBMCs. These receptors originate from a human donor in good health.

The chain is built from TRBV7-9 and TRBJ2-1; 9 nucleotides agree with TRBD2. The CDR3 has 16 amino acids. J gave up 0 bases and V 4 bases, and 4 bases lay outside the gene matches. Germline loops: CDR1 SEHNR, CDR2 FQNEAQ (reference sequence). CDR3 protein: CASSSGLASSYNEQFF. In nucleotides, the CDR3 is TGTGCCAGCAGCTCGGGACTAGCCAGCTCCTACAATGAGCAGTTCTTC.

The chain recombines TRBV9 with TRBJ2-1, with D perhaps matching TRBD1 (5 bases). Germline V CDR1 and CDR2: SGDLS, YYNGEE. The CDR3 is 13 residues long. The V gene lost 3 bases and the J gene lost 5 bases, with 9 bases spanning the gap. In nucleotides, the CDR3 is TGTGCCAGCAGCGGGGGCGTGGACAATGAGCAGTTCTTC. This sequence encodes CASSGGVDNEQFF.

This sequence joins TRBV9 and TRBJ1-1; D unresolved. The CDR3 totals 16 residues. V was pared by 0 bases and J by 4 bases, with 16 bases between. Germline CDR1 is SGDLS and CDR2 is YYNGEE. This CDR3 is CASSVDLEVAGTEAFF. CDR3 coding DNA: TGTGCCAGCAGCGTAGATCTAGAGGTTGCGGGCACTGAAGCTTTCTTT.